Presented here are 32 T cell receptor beta chains from one specimen sequenced in a study of shared clonotypes between healthy human individuals. The table came from immunoSEQ multiplex PCR; TCRdb's copy has only in-frame clones and leaves some out. The sample lists 660,000 or so clones, roughly 95% occurring once. Terminally differentiated effector memory CD45RA+ cells were left out of the naive CD8 fraction, which was CD45RO-negative and positively selected for CCR7. The sequenced sample was naive CD8+ T cells sorted from blood. The receptors derive from a woman in her twenties or thirties in good health.

This clone has just one count. The V gene is TRBV30, the J gene TRBJ2-3; 9 bases match TRBD2. With 1 base clipped from V and 1 base from J, the junction kept 3 bases outside the gene matches. This CDR3 is 15 amino acids long. Germline CDR1 and CDR2: GTSNPN and SVGIG (reference sequence). The DNA for the CDR3 is TGTGCCTGGAGTGGAAGGACTAGCGGCACAGATACGCAGTATTTT. Translation: CAWSGRTSGTDTQYF.

This clone has a single count. The chain combines TRBV7-4 with TRBJ1-1, with D unresolved. With 2 bases removed from V and 2 bases from J, the gap between germline ends came to 9 bases. This CDR3 comprises 14 residues. CDR1 is SGHVT and CDR2 is SQSDAQ in the germline V gene. The CDR3 bases are TGTGCCAGCAGCTTAAGGGAGGTTAACACTGAAGCTTTCTTT. This sequence encodes CASSLREVNTEAFF.

The V and J genes are TRBV28 and TRBJ2-1, with TRBD2 identical over 12 bases. The CDR3 consists of 17 residues. Germline-derived CDR1 and CDR2 are MDHEN and SYDVKM. V was pared by 5 bases and J by 7 bases, with 12 bases of the junction left unmatched. CDR3 residues: CASSPLPASGRGNEQFF. CDR3 bases: TGTGCCAGCAGTCCCCTCCCCGCTAGCGGGAGGGGAAATGAGCAGTTCTTC.

In this sample, this clone turned up once. This sample includes further DNA sequences coding for the same CDR3. V is TRBV5-4 and J is TRBJ2-7; no reliable D call. The germline V gene has CDR1 SGHNT and CDR2 YYREEE (reference sequence). V gave up 0 bases and J gave up 4 bases, with 11 bases separating them. This CDR3 spans 14 amino acids. The CDR3 reads CASSLVPEAYEQYF. The CDR3 nucleotides read TGTGCCAGCAGCTTGGTGCCCGAAGCGTACGAGCAGTACTTC.

The chain employs TRBV13 and TRBJ1-5; no firm D call. This CDR3 has 15 amino acids. Germline V gene lookup returns CDR1 PRHDT and CDR2 FYEKMQ (reference sequence). V gave up 4 bases and J gave up 4 bases, with 14 bases separating them. The DNA for the CDR3 is TGTGCCAGCAGCTCTAGAGCCGGGTATAATCAGCCCCAGCATTTT. Translated: CASSSRAGYNQPQHF.

The chain joins TRBV28 to TRBJ1-6, with 8 nucleotides matching TRBD1. The trim removed 5 bases at V and 10 bases at J, leaving 4 bases unmatched. The CDR3 has 13 residues. Germline-derived CDR1 and CDR2 are MDHEN and SYDVKM. CDR3 protein: CASSRQGASPLHF. The CDR3 DNA reads TGTGCCAGCAGTCGGCAGGGGGCCTCACCCCTCCACTTT.

The chain has TRBV7-6 and TRBJ2-7, with D unresolved. The V end lost 1 base, the J end lost 0 bases, and 7 bases lay between the germline ends. This CDR3 region has 14 residues. Germline loops: CDR1 SGHVS, CDR2 FNYEAQ. The CDR3 DNA reads TGTGCCAGCAGCTTAGATGACGCCTCCTACGAGCAGTACTTC. Its translation is CASSLDDASYEQYF.

V gene TRBV4-1 combines with J gene TRBJ1-5; D perhaps matches TRBD1 (6 bases). Germline CDR1 is MGHRA and CDR2 is YSYEKL. V was shortened by 0 bases and J by 7 bases, with 7 bases between the two germline ends. This CDR3 spans 13 amino acids. This CDR3 reads CASSQEGGQPQHF. The CDR3 nucleotides read TGCGCCAGCAGCCAAGAAGGGGGGCAGCCCCAGCATTTT.

The CDR3 loop reads CASSLLSAGNQPQHF. The CDR3 nucleotides are TGTGCCAGCAGTTTACTTTCGGCTGGCAATCAGCCCCAGCATTTT. V is TRBV28 and J is TRBJ1-5; D not certain. V lost 2 bases, J lost 2 bases, and 10 bases lay in between. Germline values: CDR1 MDHEN, CDR2 SYDVKM. The CDR3 contains 15 residues.

Comment on this clone: This same CDR3 is encoded by further DNA sequences in the sample. The V gene is TRBV5-6, the J gene TRBJ2-7, with D possibly being TRBD2 (6 bases). Germline V gives CDR1 SGHDT, CDR2 YYEEEE. Trimming took 0 bases from V and 4 from J, leaving 8 bases between them. This CDR3 region has 13 residues. The CDR3 reads CASSLGGGYEQYF. The CDR3 nucleotides read TGTGCCAGCAGCTTGGGCGGAGGGTACGAGCAGTACTTC. Full variable domain (remainder filled in from reference TRBV5-6 and TRBJ2-7): DAGVTQSPTHLIKTRGQQVTLRCSPKSGHDTVSWYQQALGQGPQFIFQYYEEEERQRGNFPDRFSGHQFPNYSSELNVNALLLGDSALYLCASSLGGGYEQYFGPGTRLTVT.

The chain couples TRBV20-1 to TRBJ2-7; D is undetermined. The germline V gene has CDR1 DFQATT and CDR2 SNEGSKA (reference sequence). The V and J ends lost 2 bases and 7 bases respectively, with 6 bases between them. The CDR3 runs 10 residues. The CDR3 coding sequence is TGCAGTGCTAGATGGGGTGAGCAGTACTTC. Protein product: CSARWGEQYF.

V gene TRBV7-6 combines with J gene TRBJ2-7; D unresolved. The CDR3 consists of 12 residues. V was clipped by 5 bases and J by 6 bases, with 11 bases between them. Germline V gene lookup returns CDR1 SGHVS and CDR2 FNYEAQ. The CDR3 DNA sequence: TGTGCCAGCAGCGGATCTAGAGCCGAGCAGTACTTC. It specifies CASSGSRAEQYF.

The chain is built from TRBV6-5 and TRBJ1-5; 8 nucleotides align to TRBD1. Trimming cost V 6 bases and J 4 bases; bases outside gene matches: 8. The length of the CDR3 is 15 residues. CDR1 is MNHEY, CDR2 SVGAGI, per germline. This CDR3 is CASSQMTGVNQPQHF. DNA for the CDR3: TGTGCCAGCAGCCAAATGACAGGGGTGAATCAGCCCCAGCATTTT.

CDR3 sequence reads: CASSRRGGEQYF. The CDR3 DNA sequence: TGTGCCAGCAGTCGCAGGGGAGGCGAGCAGTACTTC. This chain links TRBV5-5 with TRBJ2-7, with D possibly called TRBD1 or TRBD2 (6 bases each). V was clipped by 5 bases and J by 6 bases, with 12 bases between them. CDR1 SGHKS and CDR2 YYEKEE come from the germline V gene (reference sequence). This CDR3 is built from 12 residues.

A single count supports this clone. This chain joins TRBV11-2 and TRBJ2-3; TRBD2 aligns across 7 bases. The CDR3 loop spans 15 amino acids. V lost 3 bases, J lost 2 bases, and 5 bases stayed unmatched. Germline values: CDR1 SGHAT, CDR2 FQNNGV. In DNA form, the CDR3 reads TGTGCCAGCAGCTTTACCCGGGACTACACAGATACGCAGTATTTT. Its protein is CASSFTRDYTDTQYF.

The CDR3 here is CASSYEGAGSANEKLFF. CDR3 DNA sequence: TGCGCCAGCAGCTACGAGGGGGCGGGCTCGGCTAATGAAAAACTGTTTTTT. The chain has TRBV5-1 and TRBJ1-4; the match to TRBD1 covers 7 bases. Trimming cost V 3 bases and J 3 bases; bases outside gene matches: 11. The CDR3 is made up of 17 amino acids. CDR1 and CDR2 (germline): SGHRS, YFSETQ.

This chain links TRBV4-2 with TRBJ2-5, with 8 bases lining up with TRBD2. Germline V gene sequence: CDR1 LGHNA, CDR2 YNFKEQ. The V and J ends lost 0 bases and 5 bases, in that order; junction bases with no gene match: 8. The CDR3 is made up of 16 amino acids. In nucleotides, the CDR3 is TGTGCCAGCAGCCAAGATGGGGCGGGAGGAGGGGAGACCCAGTACTTC. This encodes CASSQDGAGGGETQYF.

This clone was recorded once. The chain employs TRBV28 and TRBJ1-5; D ambiguous. The germline V gene has CDR1 MDHEN and CDR2 SYDVKM. The CDR3 has 15 residues. The V gene lost 5 bases and the J gene lost 4 bases, with 15 bases spanning the gap. CDR3 nucleotide sequence: TGTGCCAGCAGTCGTTTTACTGGAAGAAATCAGCCCCAGCATTTT. Residues: CASSRFTGRNQPQHF. The complete variable domain, with remaining parts taken from reference TRBV28 and TRBJ1-5, reads DVKVTQSSRYLVKRTGEKVFLECVQDMDHENMFWYRQDPGLGLRLIYFSYDVKMKEKGDIPEGYSVSREKKERFSLILESASTNQTSMYLCASSRFTGRNQPQHFGDGTRLSIL.

This clone was observed a single time. The chain links TRBV9 to TRBJ2-7; no clear D gene. The CDR3 consists of 15 residues. Per germline, CDR1 SGDLS and CDR2 YYNGEE. Trimming stripped 2 bases from V and 6 bases from J, with 18 bases between. This CDR3 is CASSVGGGSGSEQYF. CDR3 DNA sequence: TGTGCCAGCAGCGTCGGTGGCGGCTCCGGGTCCGAGCAGTACTTC.

The chain uses TRBV5-4 and TRBJ2-5, with 9 bases that match TRBD2. Trimming took 3 bases from V and 2 from J; bases not matched to a gene: 8. CDR3 length: 16 amino acids. Germline CDR1 SGHNT, CDR2 YYREEE (reference sequence). For the CDR3, the DNA is TGTGCCAGCAGCTCATGGGGGCTAGCGGGACAAGAGACCCAGTACTTC. Translated, it gives CASSSWGLAGQETQYF.

Note on this clone: This clone may be a read error of a much larger clone one base away. In the same sample, other DNA sequences code for this CDR3. This rearrangement joins TRBV11-3 to TRBJ2-7; D unclear. The V and J ends lost 5 bases and 0 bases respectively, with 2 bases between them. The germline V gene has CDR1 SGHNT and CDR2 YENEEA. The CDR3 extends over 11 amino acids. In DNA form, the CDR3 reads TGTGCCAGCAGCACCTCCTACGAGCAGTACTTC. Its protein is CASSTSYEQYF.

Comments on this clone: Other nucleotide sequences in the sample specify the same CDR3. The chain couples TRBV27 to TRBJ2-3, with 11 bases identical to TRBD2. The CDR3 is made up of 14 amino acids. Trimming took 8 bases from V and 4 from J; bases not matched to a gene: 5. Germline loops: CDR1 MNHEY, CDR2 SMNVEV (reference sequence). CDR3 protein: CASRVAGGADTQYF. The DNA for the CDR3 is TGTGCCAGCCGGGTAGCGGGAGGGGCAGATACGCAGTATTTT.

This sequence joins TRBV27 and TRBJ1-1; D uncertain. V lost 3 bases and J 1 base, leaving 6 bases between the germline ends. This CDR3 region has 13 residues. Germline V gene data show CDR1 as MNHEY and CDR2 as SMNVEV (reference sequence). CDR3 nucleotide sequence: TGTGCCAGCAGTTTCAGCAGGAACACTGAAGCTTTCTTT. Amino acids: CASSFSRNTEAFF.

This clone was counted a single time. Other nucleotide sequences in the sample specify the same CDR3. The CDR3 spells CSALSEKLFF. In DNA, the CDR3 is TGCAGTGCCCTAAGCGAAAAACTGTTTTTT. The chain uses TRBV20-1 and TRBJ1-4; D is unclear. Germline values: CDR1 DFQATT, CDR2 SNEGSKA (reference sequence). Between the trimmed V and J ends, which lost 6 bases and 8 bases, there was a span of 7 bases. The CDR3 runs 10 residues.

V and J are TRBV28 and TRBJ2-1, with 16 bases aligning to TRBD2. V shed 2 bases, J shed 7 bases, and the junction held 5 bases outside the gene matches. This CDR3 spans 17 amino acids. CDR1 is MDHEN and CDR2 is SYDVKM in the germline V gene. CDR3 nucleotides: TGTGCCAGCAGTTTAGGGACTAGCGGGAGGGTATTAAATGAGCAGTTCTTC. Its protein product is CASSLGTSGRVLNEQFF.

The rearrangement links TRBV2 to TRBJ2-7; 7 nucleotides line up with TRBD2. The germline V gene has CDR1 SNHLY and CDR2 FYNNEI. The V and J ends lost 10 bases and 2 bases, in that order; junction bases with no gene match: 8. CDR3 size: 13 residues. CDR3 loop: CANPRECAYEQYF. In nucleotides, the CDR3 is TGTGCCAATCCGCGGGAGTGCGCCTACGAGCAGTACTTC.

The CDR3 coding sequence is TGTGCCAGCGGGACAGTCTATGGCTACACCTTC. Its protein product is CASGTVYGYTF. The chain uses TRBV19 and TRBJ1-2; 7 nucleotides agree with TRBD1. CDR3 length: 11 residues. Trimming took 9 bases from V and 4 from J; bases not matched to a gene: 2. From germline, CDR1 is LNHDA and CDR2 SQIVND (reference sequence).

The count of this clone is one. V is TRBV7-9 and J is TRBJ2-7, with 7 bases that match TRBD1. After removal of 4 bases from V and 5 bases from J, the junction contained 8 bases not matched to a gene. This CDR3 spans 14 amino acids. The V gene's germline CDR1 is SEHNR and CDR2 FQNEAQ (reference sequence). The CDR3 region has the DNA TGTGCCAGCAGCTCCGACAGGGCGGTTGACGAGCAGTACTTC. Residues: CASSSDRAVDEQYF.

The chain joins TRBV10-1 to TRBJ2-3; 11 bases map to TRBD2. Germline assignment: CDR1 WNHNN and CDR2 SYGVQD (reference sequence). Trimming at V came to 5 bases and at J to 2 bases, leaving 3 bases not matched to a gene. The CDR3 is 15 amino acids. CDR3 residues: CASSKGLADTDTQYF. The DNA of the CDR3 is TGCGCCAGCAGTAAGGGACTAGCGGACACAGATACGCAGTATTTT.

V usage is TRBV6-1 and J usage is TRBJ1-5, with TRBD1 identical over 10 bases. This CDR3 contains 20 residues. The ends lost 4 bases at V and 7 bases at J; junction bases unmatched: 22. Per the germline V gene, CDR1 is MNHNS and CDR2 is SASEGT. CDR3 in DNA: TGTGCCAGCAGTGTAAGACATCACTTACTAAACCGGGACAGGGGACAGCCCCAGCATTTT. Protein: CASSVRHHLLNRDRGQPQHF.

This chain links TRBV15 with TRBJ2-1; either TRBD1 or TRBD2 may supply D (5 bases each). Germline lookup yields CDR1 LNHNV and CDR2 YYDKDF (reference sequence). Trimming removed 0 bases from V and 14 bases from J, with 11 bases in between. The CDR3 has 12 residues. The CDR3 bases are TGTGCCACCAGCAGAGACCATCTGGGGGAGTTCTTC. This encodes CATSRDHLGEFF.

This sequence joins TRBV5-4 and TRBJ2-7; 14 positions agree with TRBD2. This CDR3 has 18 residues. In germline, CDR1 is SGHNT, CDR2 YYREEE (reference sequence). Trimming cost V 2 bases and J 3 bases; bases outside gene matches: 10. CDR3 residues: CASSFYGLAGGASYEQYF. The DNA of the CDR3 is TGTGCCAGCAGCTTTTATGGACTAGCGGGAGGAGCCAGCTACGAGCAGTACTTC.